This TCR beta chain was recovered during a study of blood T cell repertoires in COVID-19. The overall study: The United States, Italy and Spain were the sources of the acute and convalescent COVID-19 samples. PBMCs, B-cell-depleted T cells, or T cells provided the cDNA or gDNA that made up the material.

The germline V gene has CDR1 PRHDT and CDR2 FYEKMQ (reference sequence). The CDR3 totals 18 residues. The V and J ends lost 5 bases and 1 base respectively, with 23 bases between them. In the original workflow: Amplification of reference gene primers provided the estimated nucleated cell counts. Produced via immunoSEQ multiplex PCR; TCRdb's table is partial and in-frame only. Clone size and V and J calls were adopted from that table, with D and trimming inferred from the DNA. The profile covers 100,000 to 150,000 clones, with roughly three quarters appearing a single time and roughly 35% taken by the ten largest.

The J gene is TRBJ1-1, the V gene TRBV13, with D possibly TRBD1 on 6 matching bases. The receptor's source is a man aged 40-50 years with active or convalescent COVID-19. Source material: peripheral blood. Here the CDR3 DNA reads TGTGCCAGCAGCCCTGCACTGGACAGACGTATTGGGAACACTGAAGCTTTCTTT. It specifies CASSPALDRRIGNTEAFF.